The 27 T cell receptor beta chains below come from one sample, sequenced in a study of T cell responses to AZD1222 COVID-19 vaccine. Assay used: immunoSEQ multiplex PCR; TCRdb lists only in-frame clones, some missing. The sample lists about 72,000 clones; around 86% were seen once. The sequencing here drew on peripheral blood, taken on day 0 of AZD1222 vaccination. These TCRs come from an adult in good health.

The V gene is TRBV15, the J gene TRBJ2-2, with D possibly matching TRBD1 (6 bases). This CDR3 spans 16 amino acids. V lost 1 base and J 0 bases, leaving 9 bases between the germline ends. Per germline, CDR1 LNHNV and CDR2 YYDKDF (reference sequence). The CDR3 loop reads CATSRAYRANTGELFF. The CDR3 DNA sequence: TGTGCCACCAGCAGAGCCTACAGGGCGAACACCGGGGAGCTGTTTTTT.

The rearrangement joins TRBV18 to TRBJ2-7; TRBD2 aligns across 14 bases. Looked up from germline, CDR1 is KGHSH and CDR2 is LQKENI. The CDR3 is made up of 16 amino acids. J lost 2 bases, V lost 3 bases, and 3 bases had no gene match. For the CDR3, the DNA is TGTGCCAGCTCACCTGGACTAGCGGGAGGAACCTACGAGCAGTACTTC. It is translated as CASSPGLAGGTYEQYF.

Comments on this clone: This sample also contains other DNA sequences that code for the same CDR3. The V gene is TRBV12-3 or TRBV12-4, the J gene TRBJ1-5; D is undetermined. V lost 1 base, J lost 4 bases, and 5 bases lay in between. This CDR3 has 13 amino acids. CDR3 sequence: CASSLDPNQPQHF. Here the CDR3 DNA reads TGTGCCAGCAGTTTAGACCCGAATCAGCCCCAGCATTTT.

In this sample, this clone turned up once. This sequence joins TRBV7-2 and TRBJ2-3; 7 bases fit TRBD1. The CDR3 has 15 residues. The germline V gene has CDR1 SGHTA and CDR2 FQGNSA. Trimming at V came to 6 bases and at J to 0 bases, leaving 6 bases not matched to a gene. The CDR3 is CASRLGQFSTDTQYF. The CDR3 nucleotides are TGTGCCAGCAGATTGGGACAGTTTAGCACAGATACGCAGTATTTT.

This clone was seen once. For the CDR3, the DNA is TGCGCCAGCAGCTCGGGACTGACCTACAATGAGCAGTTCTTC. It yields the protein CASSSGLTYNEQFF. V is TRBV5-1 and J is TRBJ2-1; a weak D match, TRBD2 (6 bases). V was pared by 3 bases and J by 2 bases, with 9 bases between. The CDR3 covers 14 residues. Germline loops: CDR1 SGHRS, CDR2 YFSETQ.

The DNA for the CDR3 is TGTGCCAGCAGGCCAGGCCACGGACCTCCTTATTCACCCCTCCACTTT. It encodes CASRPGHGPPYSPLHF. V is TRBV28 and J is TRBJ1-6; D gene unclear. V was pared by 6 bases and J by 8 bases, with 20 bases between. The CDR3 totals 16 residues. The germline CDR1 and CDR2 sequences are MDHEN and SYDVKM.

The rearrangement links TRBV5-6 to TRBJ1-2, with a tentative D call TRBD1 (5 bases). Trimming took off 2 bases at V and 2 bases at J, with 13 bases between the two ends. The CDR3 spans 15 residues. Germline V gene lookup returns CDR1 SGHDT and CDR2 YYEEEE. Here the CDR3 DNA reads TGTGCCAGCAGCTTTCCGAAGACAGAGAACTATGGCTACACCTTC. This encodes CASSFPKTENYGYTF.

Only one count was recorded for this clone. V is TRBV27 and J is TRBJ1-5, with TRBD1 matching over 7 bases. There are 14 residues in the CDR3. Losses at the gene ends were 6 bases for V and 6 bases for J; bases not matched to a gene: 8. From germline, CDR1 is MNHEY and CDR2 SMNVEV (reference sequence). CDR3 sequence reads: CASSPGGAGQPQHF. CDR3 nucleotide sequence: TGTGCCAGCAGCCCAGGGGGGGCCGGTCAGCCCCAGCATTTT.

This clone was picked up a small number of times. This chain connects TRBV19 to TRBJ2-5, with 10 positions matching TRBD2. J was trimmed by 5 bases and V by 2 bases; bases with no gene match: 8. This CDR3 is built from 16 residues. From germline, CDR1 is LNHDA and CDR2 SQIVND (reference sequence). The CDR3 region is CASSIHPSGGRETQYF. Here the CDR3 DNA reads TGTGCCAGTAGTATACACCCTAGCGGGGGCCGGGAGACCCAGTACTTC.

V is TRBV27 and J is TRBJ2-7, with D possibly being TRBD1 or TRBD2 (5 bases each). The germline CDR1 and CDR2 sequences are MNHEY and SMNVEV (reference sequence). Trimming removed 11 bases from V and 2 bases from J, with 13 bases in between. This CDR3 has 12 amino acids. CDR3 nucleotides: TGTGCCCTGCCCGGGACGCCCTACGAGCAGTACTTC. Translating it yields CALPGTPYEQYF.

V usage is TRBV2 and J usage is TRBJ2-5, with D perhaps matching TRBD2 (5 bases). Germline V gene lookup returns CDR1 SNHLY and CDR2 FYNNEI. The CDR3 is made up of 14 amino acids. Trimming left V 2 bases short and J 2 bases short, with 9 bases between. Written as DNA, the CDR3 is TGTGCCAGCAGTGAAACTAGAGGGCAAGAGACCCAGTACTTC. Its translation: CASSETRGQETQYF.

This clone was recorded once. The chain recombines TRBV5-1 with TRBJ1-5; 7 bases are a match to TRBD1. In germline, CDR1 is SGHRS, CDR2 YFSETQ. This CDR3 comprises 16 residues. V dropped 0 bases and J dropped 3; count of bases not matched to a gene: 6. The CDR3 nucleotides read TGCGCCAGCAGCTTGGCCCCGCAGGGGGACAATCAGCCCCAGCATTTT. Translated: CASSLAPQGDNQPQHF.

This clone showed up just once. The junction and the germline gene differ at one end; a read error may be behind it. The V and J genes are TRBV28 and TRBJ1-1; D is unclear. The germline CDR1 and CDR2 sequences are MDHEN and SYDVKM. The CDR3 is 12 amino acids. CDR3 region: CASEDTNAEAFF. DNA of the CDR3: TGTGCCAGCGAAGACACGAACGCTGAAGCTTTCTTT.

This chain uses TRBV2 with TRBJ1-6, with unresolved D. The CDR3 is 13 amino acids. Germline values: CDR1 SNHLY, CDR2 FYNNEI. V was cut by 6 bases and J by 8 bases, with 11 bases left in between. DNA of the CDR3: TGTGCCAGCAGGGGTCCCGTGGATTCACCCCTCCACTTT. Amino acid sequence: CASRGPVDSPLHF. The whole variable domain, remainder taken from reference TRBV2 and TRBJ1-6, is EPEVTQTPSHQVTQMGQEVILRCVPISNHLYFYWYRQILGQKVEFLVSFYNNEISEKSEIFDDQFSVERPDGSNFTLKIRSTKLEDSAMYFCASRGPVDSPLHFGNGTRLTVT.

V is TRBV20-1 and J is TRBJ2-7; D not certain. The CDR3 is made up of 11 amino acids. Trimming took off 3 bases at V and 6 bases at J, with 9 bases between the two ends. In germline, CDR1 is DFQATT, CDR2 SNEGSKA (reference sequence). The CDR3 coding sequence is TGCAGTGCTAGTAACCTCGGCGAGCAGTACTTC. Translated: CSASNLGEQYF.

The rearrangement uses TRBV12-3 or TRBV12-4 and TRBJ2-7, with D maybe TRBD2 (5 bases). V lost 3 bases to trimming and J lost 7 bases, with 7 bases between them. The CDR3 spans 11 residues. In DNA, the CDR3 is TGTGCCAGCAGTTTGAGGGTAGAGCAGTACTTC. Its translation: CASSLRVEQYF.

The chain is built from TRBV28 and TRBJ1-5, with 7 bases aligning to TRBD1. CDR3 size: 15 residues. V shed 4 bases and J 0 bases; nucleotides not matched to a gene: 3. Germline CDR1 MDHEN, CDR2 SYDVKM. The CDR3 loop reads CASSSGGLSNQPQHF. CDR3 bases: TGTGCCAGCAGTTCAGGGGGGCTTAGCAATCAGCCCCAGCATTTT.

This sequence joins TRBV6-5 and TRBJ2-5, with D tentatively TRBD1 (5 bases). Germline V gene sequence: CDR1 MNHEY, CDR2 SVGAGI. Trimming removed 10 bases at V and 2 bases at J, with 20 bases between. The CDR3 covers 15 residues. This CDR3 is CANSLSDSLQETQYF. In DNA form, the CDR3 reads TGTGCCAACAGCCTATCTGACAGTCTTCAAGAGACCCAGTACTTC.

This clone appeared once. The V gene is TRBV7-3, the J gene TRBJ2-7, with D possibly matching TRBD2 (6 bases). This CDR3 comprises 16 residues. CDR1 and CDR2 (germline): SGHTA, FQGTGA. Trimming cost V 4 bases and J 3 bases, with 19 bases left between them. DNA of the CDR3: TGTGCCAGCAGCTGTACGTGGGTAGCGGAAGACTACGAGCAGTACTTC. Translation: CASSCTWVAEDYEQYF.

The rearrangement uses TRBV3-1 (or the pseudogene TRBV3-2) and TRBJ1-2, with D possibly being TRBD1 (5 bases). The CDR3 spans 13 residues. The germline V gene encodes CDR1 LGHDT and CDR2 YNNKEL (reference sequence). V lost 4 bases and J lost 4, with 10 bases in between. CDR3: CASSLDRTYGYTF. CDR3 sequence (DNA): TGTGCCAGCAGCCTAGACAGAACCTATGGCTACACCTTC.

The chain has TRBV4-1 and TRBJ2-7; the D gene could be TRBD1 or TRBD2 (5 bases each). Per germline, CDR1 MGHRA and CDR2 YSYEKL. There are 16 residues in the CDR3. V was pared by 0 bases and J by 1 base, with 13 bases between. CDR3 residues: CASSQEGRAGSYEQYF. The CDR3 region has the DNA TGCGCCAGCAGCCAAGAAGGGCGGGCAGGGTCCTACGAGCAGTACTTC.

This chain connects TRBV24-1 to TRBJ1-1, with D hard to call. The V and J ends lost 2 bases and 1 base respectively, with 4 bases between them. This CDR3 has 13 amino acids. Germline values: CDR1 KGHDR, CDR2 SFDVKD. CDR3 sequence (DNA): TGTGCCACCAGTGATTCAGGGAACACTGAAGCTTTCTTT. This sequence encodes CATSDSGNTEAFF.

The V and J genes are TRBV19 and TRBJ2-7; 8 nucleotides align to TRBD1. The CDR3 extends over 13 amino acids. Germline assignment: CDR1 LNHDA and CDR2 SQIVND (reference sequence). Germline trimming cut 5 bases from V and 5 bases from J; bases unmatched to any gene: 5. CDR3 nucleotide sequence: TGTGCCAGTAGTTCCGGACAGGGAGACGAGCAGTACTTC. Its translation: CASSSGQGDEQYF.

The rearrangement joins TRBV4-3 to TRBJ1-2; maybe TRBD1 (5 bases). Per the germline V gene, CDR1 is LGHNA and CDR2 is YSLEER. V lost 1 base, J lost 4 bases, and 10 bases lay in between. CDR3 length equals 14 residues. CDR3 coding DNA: TGCGCCAGCAGCCAAGTTAAGGGGACCTATGGCTACACCTTC. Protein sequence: CASSQVKGTYGYTF.

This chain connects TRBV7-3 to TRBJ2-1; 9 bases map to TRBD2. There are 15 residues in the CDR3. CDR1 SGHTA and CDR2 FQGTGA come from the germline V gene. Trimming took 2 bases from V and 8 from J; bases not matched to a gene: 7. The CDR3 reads CASSLESSGNYEQFF. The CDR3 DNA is TGTGCCAGCAGCTTAGAGTCTAGCGGGAACTATGAGCAGTTCTTC. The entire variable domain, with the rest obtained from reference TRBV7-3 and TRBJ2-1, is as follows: GAGVSQTPSNKVTEKGKYVELRCDPISGHTALYWYRQSLGQGPEFLIYFQGTGAADDSGLPNDRFFAVRPEGSVSTLKIQRTERGDSAVYLCASSLESSGNYEQFFGPGTRLTVL.

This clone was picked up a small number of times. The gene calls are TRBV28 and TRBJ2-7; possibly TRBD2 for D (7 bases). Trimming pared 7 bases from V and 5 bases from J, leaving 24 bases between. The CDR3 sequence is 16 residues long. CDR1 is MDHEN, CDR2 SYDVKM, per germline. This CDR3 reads CASTRGGGGSRNEQYF. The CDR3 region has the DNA TGTGCCAGCACAAGAGGGGGGGGAGGGTCTCGGAACGAGCAGTACTTC.

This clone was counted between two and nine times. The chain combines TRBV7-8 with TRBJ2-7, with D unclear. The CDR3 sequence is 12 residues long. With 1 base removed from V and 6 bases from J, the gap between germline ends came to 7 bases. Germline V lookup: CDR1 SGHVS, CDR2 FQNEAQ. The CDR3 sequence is CASSLGPSEQYF. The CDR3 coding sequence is TGTGCCAGCAGCTTAGGCCCGAGCGAGCAGTACTTC.